The 2 T cell receptor beta chains in this list originate from one sample, sequenced in a study of cytomegalovirus exposure and HLA in healthy donors. Primers: 60 Vbeta forward and 13 Jbeta reverse. The repertoire was sequenced with immunoSEQ multiplex PCR; TCRdb's copy has only in-frame clones and lacks some. In the table there are fewer than 150,000 clones, around 77% of which are singletons. The specimen sequenced was PBMCs. The receptors derive from a middle-aged man in good health and CMV-seronegative.

This clone occurred a few times. J is TRBJ2-3 and V is TRBV12-5; tentative D call: TRBD1 (5 bases). This CDR3 comprises 13 residues. Germline CDR1 and CDR2: LGHNT and FRNRAP. With 0 bases removed from V and 9 bases from J, the gap between germline ends came to 10 bases. Here the CDR3 DNA reads TGTGCTAGTGGTTTGGTAGGGGAAAGGACGCAGTATTTT. It translates to CASGLVGERTQYF.

This clone was seen once. The chain is built from TRBV7-8 and TRBJ2-1; TRBD2 aligns across 7 bases. The length of the CDR3 is 14 residues. The V gene end was trimmed by 5 bases and the J gene end by 3 bases; junction bases not matched to a gene: 4. Germline V gene lookup returns CDR1 SGHVS and CDR2 FQNEAQ. CDR3 nucleotides: TGTGCCAGCAGCCCGACTAGCTACTACAATGAGCAGTTCTTC. Translated: CASSPTSYYNEQFF. Together with reference TRBV7-8 and TRBJ2-1, the CDR3 gives the full variable domain: GAGVSQSPRYKVAKRGQDVALRCDPISGHVSLFWYQQALGQGPEFLTYFQNEAQLDKSGLPSDRFFAERPEGSVSTLKIQRTQQEDSAVYLCASSPTSYYNEQFFGPGTRLTVL.